One sample yielded the 12 T cell receptor beta chains listed below, sequenced in a study of blood T cell repertoires in COVID-19. The protocol was immunoSEQ multiplex PCR, while the TCRdb copy is restricted to in-frame clones and leaves out a portion. In the table there are about 180,000 clones, 70% to 90% of which are singletons. Material for sequencing was peripheral blood. The receptors were sampled from a woman aged 25 to 45 with acute or convalescent COVID-19.

This clone was picked up a small number of times. The chain has TRBV27 and TRBJ1-5, with D hard to call. The CDR3 runs 13 residues. CDR1 and CDR2 from the germline V gene are MNHEY and SMNVEV (reference sequence). The germline V and J ends were trimmed by 3 bases and 7 bases, with 10 bases remaining between them. CDR3 nucleotide sequence: TGTGCCAGCAGTTTCCGGGGTGGCCAGCCCCAGCATTTT. Translation gives CASSFRGGQPQHF.

The gene calls are TRBV11-2 and TRBJ1-1; 7 bases align to TRBD1. Germline V gene lookup returns CDR1 SGHAT and CDR2 FQNNGV. J was trimmed by 5 bases and V by 1 base; bases with no gene match: 13. The CDR3 is made up of 17 amino acids. CDR3 DNA sequence: TGTGCCAGCAGCTTAGGAGGGACAGTCATGGGGCGGACTGAAGCTTTCTTT. This codes for CASSLGGTVMGRTEAFF.

This chain connects TRBV6-1 to TRBJ2-5; the D gene is possibly TRBD1 (6 bases). Germline assignment: CDR1 MNHNS and CDR2 SASEGT. Trimming left V 4 bases short and J 0 bases short, with 15 bases between. CDR3 length: 16 residues. The CDR3 region has the DNA TGTGCCAGCAGTGGAGGGACACCGACTAACCAAGAGACCCAGTACTTC. This gives the protein CASSGGTPTNQETQYF.

This rearrangement joins TRBV7-2 to TRBJ1-4; D is possibly TRBD1 (5 bases). Germline-derived CDR1 and CDR2 are SGHTA and FQGNSA. The CDR3 is made up of 14 amino acids. Trimming pared 5 bases from V and 3 bases from J, leaving 10 bases between. CDR3 residues: CASSPSGANEKLFF. CDR3 DNA: TGTGCCAGCAGCCCCTCGGGGGCTAATGAAAAACTGTTTTTT. The variable domain in full, with the rest retrieved from reference TRBV7-2 and TRBJ1-4, is GAGVSQSPSNKVTEKGKDVELRCDPISGHTALYWYRQSLGQGLEFLIYFQGNSAPDKSGLPSDRFSAERTGGSVSTLTIQRTQQEDSAVYLCASSPSGANEKLFFGSGTQLSVL.

This chain connects TRBV29-1 to TRBJ2-4, with D tentatively TRBD1 (5 bases). Germline loops: CDR1 SQVTM, CDR2 ANQGSEA. V shed 5 bases and J shed 0 bases, with 8 bases lying between them. There are 13 residues in the CDR3. CDR3 in amino acids: CSVLQGAKNIQYF. CDR3 bases: TGCAGCGTTCTCCAGGGAGCCAAAAACATTCAGTACTTC.

The J gene is TRBJ2-3, the V gene TRBV3-1 (or the pseudogene TRBV3-2); unclear D gene. Germline V lookup: CDR1 LGHDT, CDR2 YNNKEL (reference sequence). This CDR3 is 15 amino acids long. V lost 2 bases, J lost 0 bases, and 9 bases lay in between. In DNA, the CDR3 is TGTGCCAGCAGCCAACTCCCACATAGCACAGATACGCAGTATTTT. It is translated as CASSQLPHSTDTQYF.

This clone has only one observation. This chain joins TRBV7-8 and TRBJ2-5; 9 bases agree with TRBD1. Germline V lookup: CDR1 SGHVS, CDR2 FQNEAQ. The CDR3 has 17 amino acids. The J segment lost 2 bases and the V segment lost 8 bases, leaving 15 bases of the junction unmatched. The CDR3 reads CASRGLGQGWSQETQYF. CDR3 nucleotides: TGTGCCAGCCGGGGACTGGGACAGGGTTGGTCGCAAGAGACCCAGTACTTC. Based on the CDR3 plus reference TRBV7-8 and TRBJ2-5, the full variable domain is GAGVSQSPRYKVAKRGQDVALRCDPISGHVSLFWYQQALGQGPEFLTYFQNEAQLDKSGLPSDRFFAERPEGSVSTLKIQRTQQEDSAVYLCASRGLGQGWSQETQYFGPGTRLLVL.

The chain recombines TRBV25-1 with TRBJ2-7; D gene unclear. Germline V gene data show CDR1 as MGHDK and CDR2 as SYGVNS. The V and J ends lost 0 bases and 0 bases respectively, with 6 bases between them. The length of the CDR3 is 14 residues. Here the CDR3 DNA reads TGTGCCAGCAGTGAATATCCCAACTCCTACGAGCAGTACTTC. The encoded protein is CASSEYPNSYEQYF.

The V gene is TRBV4-1, the J gene TRBJ2-7; D unclear. The CDR3 spans 15 residues. In germline, CDR1 is MGHRA, CDR2 YSYEKL. The V gene lost 1 base and the J gene lost 3 bases, with 13 bases spanning the gap. The CDR3 DNA reads TGCGCCAGCAGCCAAGGTTTACAGTTGGACTACGAGCAGTACTTC. Protein product: CASSQGLQLDYEQYF.

This chain uses TRBV9 with TRBJ2-2; a weak D match, TRBD1 (5 bases). The CDR3 sequence is 14 residues long. CDR1 and CDR2 from the germline V gene are SGDLS and YYNGEE. V lost 3 bases, J lost 0 bases, and 6 bases lay in between. In DNA, the CDR3 is TGTGCCAGCAGCGGGACAACGAACACCGGGGAGCTGTTTTTT. Amino acid sequence: CASSGTTNTGELFF.

The chain couples TRBV6-6 to TRBJ2-1; D might be TRBD2 (5 bases). V was clipped by 0 bases and J by 10 bases, with 13 bases between them. Germline CDR1 and CDR2: MNHNY and SVGAGI (reference sequence). This CDR3 is 14 amino acids long. The CDR3 reads CASSYSTQTGEQFF. In DNA form, the CDR3 reads TGTGCCAGCAGTTACTCCACCCAAACGGGAGAGCAGTTCTTC.

The chain uses TRBV29-1 and TRBJ2-7; TRBD1 might be the D (6 bases). Between the trimmed V and J ends, which lost 7 bases and 9 bases, there was a span of 16 bases. There are 11 residues in the CDR3. From germline, CDR1 is SQVTM and CDR2 ANQGSEA. The DNA for the CDR3 is TGCAGCGCGAAAAAGGGGGACGGGCAGTACTTC. This gives the protein CSAKKGDGQYF.